Listed below are T cell receptor beta chains from one sample, sequenced in a study of blood T cells in healthy people across ages. A single record per CDR3 protein comes from TCRdb applying MiXCR to the 5' RACE reads. Among about 400,000 distinct CDR3 sequences listed, about 49% were seen once. Sample: blood. The source of these receptors is a man between 60 and 70 years old in good health. CDR3s include the opening cysteine and the closing phenylalanine or tryptophan. D genes are given only for firm matches. Rows give clone size only sometimes, using once, few, many, or a class for an expanded clone.

D gene	clone size	V gene	J gene	CDR3 protein	CDR3 DNA
.	.	TRBV4-3	TRBJ2-1	CASSRGASEQFF	TGCGCCAGCAGCAGAGGAGCGTCTGAGCAGTTCTTC
.	.	TRBV10-3	TRBJ2-5	CAISDRGDQETQYF	TGTGCCATCAGTGACAGGGGGGACCAAGAGACCCAGTACTTC
TRBD2	.	TRBV20-1	TRBJ2-7	CSANPGGGLVYEQYF	TGCAGTGCTAACCCCGGGGGGGGCCTTGTCTACGAGCAGTACTTC
.	once	TRBV10-3	TRBJ2-1	CAISESNRGAINEQFF	TGTGCCATCAGTGAGTCGAACCGGGGGGCAATCAATGAGCAGTTCTTC
.	many	TRBV4-2	TRBJ2-1	CASSQESTSSHNEQFF	TGTGCCAGCAGCCAAGAGTCAACTTCTTCTCACAATGAGCAGTTCTTC
.	.	TRBV7-7	TRBJ2-1	CASSIPGGYNEQFF	TGTGCTAGCAGCATCCCGGGCGGATACAATGAGCAGTTCTTC
TRBD1	.	TRBV6-1	TRBJ1-1	CATGSGDRGRATEAFF	TGTGCCACGGGGTCGGGTGACAGGGGGCGGGCCACTGAAGCTTTCTTT
TRBD1	.	TRBV28	TRBJ2-5	CASSPDWGTGDQETQYF	TGTGCCAGCAGTCCAGATTGGGGGACAGGGGACCAAGAGACCCAGTACTTC
.	few	TRBV6-2/TRBV6-3	TRBJ2-3	CASGRDSTDTQYF	TGTGCCAGCGGGCGGGACAGCACAGATACGCAGTATTTT
.	.	TRBV5-1	TRBJ2-5	CASSLAVTGKGETQYF	TGCGCCAGCAGCTTGGCCGTGACAGGAAAGGGAGAGACCCAGTACTTC
TRBD1	.	TRBV6-2/TRBV6-3	TRBJ2-2	CASRPGQGALNTGELFF	TGTGCCAGCAGACCTGGACAGGGGGCTTTGAACACCGGGGAGCTGTTTTTT
.	few	TRBV7-2	TRBJ1-2	CASSPAPWGYTF	TGTGCCAGCAGCCCGGCCCCGTGGGGCTACACCTTC
.	.	TRBV7-9	TRBJ1-1	CASGVNTEAFF	TGTGCCAGTGGGGTGAACACTGAAGCTTTCTTT
TRBD1	once	TRBV11-2	TRBJ2-5	CASSLGDRGRRQETQYF	TGTGCCAGCAGCTTAGGGGACAGGGGGCGACGGCAAGAGACCCAGTACTTC
.	many	TRBV20-1	TRBJ1-4	CSGQLNEKLFF	TGCAGCGGACAGCTTAATGAAAAACTGTTTTTT
.	.	TRBV6-2/TRBV6-3	TRBJ2-6	CASTYQAGANVLTF	TGTGCCAGCACCTACCAGGCTGGGGCCAACGTCCTGACTTTC
TRBD1	.	TRBV6-1	TRBJ1-2	CASSEVVTGRGYTF	TGTGCCAGCAGTGAAGTTGTGACAGGGAGGGGCTACACCTTC
TRBD2	.	TRBV20-1	TRBJ2-5	CSASLLAGGHLRGTQYF	TGCAGTGCTAGCCTACTAGCGGGGGGCCATCTCCGTGGGACCCAGTACTTC
TRBD2	.	TRBV29-1	TRBJ2-7	CSVSGTSGKSYEQYF	TGCAGCGTGTCCGGGACTAGCGGGAAATCCTACGAGCAGTACTTC
.	.	TRBV25-1	TRBJ2-7	CASSDVRRGTYEQYF	TGTGCCAGCAGTGACGTCAGGAGGGGCACCTACGAGCAGTACTTC
.	.	TRBV21-1	TRBJ2-1	CASGKDGGNEQFF	TGTGCCAGCGGCAAAGATGGGGGGAATGAGCAGTTCTTC
TRBD1	.	TRBV20-1	TRBJ2-3	CSARDLGQNTQYF	TGCAGTGCTAGAGATTTGGGACAGAATACGCAGTATTTT
.	.	TRBV6-1	TRBJ2-1	CASSQLFTGRRGHEQFF	TGTGCCAGCAGTCAGCTTTTTACAGGGAGGAGGGGGCATGAGCAGTTCTTC
.	.	TRBV7-2	TRBJ2-3	CASSLGRAGTDTQYF	TGTGCCAGCAGCTTAGGGAGGGCCGGCACAGATACGCAGTATTTT
TRBD1	few	TRBV7-9	TRBJ2-7	CASSDPRDRGASYEQYF	TGTGCCAGCAGCGATCCGAGGGACAGGGGGGCCTCCTACGAGCAGTACTTC
.	.	TRBV6-5	TRBJ2-3	CASSYGGSNTDTQYF	TGTGCCAGCAGTTACGGGGGAAGTAACACAGATACGCAGTATTTT
.	.	TRBV5-1	TRBJ1-2	CASSKDQGRDGYTF	TGCGCCAGCAGCAAGGACCAGGGAAGGGACGGCTACACCTTC
TRBD2	.	TRBV12-5	TRBJ2-7	CASGPSGGISYEQYF	TGTGCTAGTGGCCCTAGCGGGGGGATCTCCTACGAGCAGTACTTC